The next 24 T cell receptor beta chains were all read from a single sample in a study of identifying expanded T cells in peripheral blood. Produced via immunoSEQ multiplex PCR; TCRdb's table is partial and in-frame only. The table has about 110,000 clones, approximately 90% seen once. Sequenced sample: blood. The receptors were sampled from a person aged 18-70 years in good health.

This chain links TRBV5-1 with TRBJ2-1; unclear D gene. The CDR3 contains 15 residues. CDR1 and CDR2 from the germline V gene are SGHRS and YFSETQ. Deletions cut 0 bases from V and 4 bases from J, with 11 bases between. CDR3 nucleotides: TGCGCCAGCAGCTTGGCCGGGCCAGATTACAATGAGCAGTTCTTC. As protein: CASSLAGPDYNEQFF.

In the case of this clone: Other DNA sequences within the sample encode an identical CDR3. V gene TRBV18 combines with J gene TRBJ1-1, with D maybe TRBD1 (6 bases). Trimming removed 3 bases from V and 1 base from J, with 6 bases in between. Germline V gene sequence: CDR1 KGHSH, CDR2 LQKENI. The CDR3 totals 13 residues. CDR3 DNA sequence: TGTGCCAGCTCACCGGGACAGAACACTGAAGCTTTCTTT. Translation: CASSPGQNTEAFF.

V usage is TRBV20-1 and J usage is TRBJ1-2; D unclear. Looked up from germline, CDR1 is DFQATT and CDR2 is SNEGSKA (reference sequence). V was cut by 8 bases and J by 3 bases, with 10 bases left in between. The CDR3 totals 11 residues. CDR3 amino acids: CSCVLYYGYTF. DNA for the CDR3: TGCAGTTGTGTCTTGTACTATGGCTACACCTTC.

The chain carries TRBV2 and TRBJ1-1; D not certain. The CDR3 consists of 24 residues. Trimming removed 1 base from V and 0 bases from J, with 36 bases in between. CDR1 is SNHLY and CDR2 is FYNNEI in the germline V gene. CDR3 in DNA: TGTGCCAGCAGTGAAGATCCAGGCGACACCCGAACCCAGCAAGAATGGATCATGAACACTGAAGCTTTCTTT. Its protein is CASSEDPGDTRTQQEWIMNTEAFF.

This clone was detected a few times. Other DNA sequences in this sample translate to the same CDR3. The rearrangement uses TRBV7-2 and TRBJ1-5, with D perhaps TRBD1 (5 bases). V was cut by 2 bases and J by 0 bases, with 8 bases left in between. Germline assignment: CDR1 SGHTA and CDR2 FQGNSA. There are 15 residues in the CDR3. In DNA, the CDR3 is TGTGCCAGCAGCTTAACAGGTGATAGCAATCAGCCCCAGCATTTT. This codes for CASSLTGDSNQPQHF.

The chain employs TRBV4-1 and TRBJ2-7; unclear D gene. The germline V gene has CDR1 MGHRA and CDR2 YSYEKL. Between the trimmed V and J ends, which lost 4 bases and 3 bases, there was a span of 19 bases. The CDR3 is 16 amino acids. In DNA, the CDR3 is TGCGCCAGCAGCCCCAATGGAGCAGGCGTCGACTACGAGCAGTACTTC. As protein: CASSPNGAGVDYEQYF.

This CDR3 is CASSQVTGTLSYEQYF. CDR3 sequence (DNA): TGTGCCAGCAGCCAGGTAACCGGGACGCTGTCCTACGAGCAGTACTTC. This chain connects TRBV14 to TRBJ2-7; D assignment may be TRBD1 or TRBD2 (5 bases each). The CDR3 has 16 residues. The germline V gene has CDR1 SGHDN and CDR2 FVKESK. The germline V and J ends were trimmed by 3 bases and 1 base, with 16 bases remaining between them.

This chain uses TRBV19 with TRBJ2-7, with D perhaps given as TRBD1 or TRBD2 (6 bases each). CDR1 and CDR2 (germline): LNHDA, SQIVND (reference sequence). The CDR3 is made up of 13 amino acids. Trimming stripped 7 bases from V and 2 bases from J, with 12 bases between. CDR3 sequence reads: CASTGAAPYEQYF. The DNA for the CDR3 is TGTGCCAGTACGGGGGCAGCGCCCTACGAGCAGTACTTC. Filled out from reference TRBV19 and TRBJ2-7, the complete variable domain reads DGGITQSPKYLFRKEGQNVTLSCEQNLNHDAMYWYRQDPGQGLRLIYYSQIVNDFQKGDIAEGYSVSREKKESFPLTVTSAQKNPTAFYLCASTGAAPYEQYFGPGTRLTVT.

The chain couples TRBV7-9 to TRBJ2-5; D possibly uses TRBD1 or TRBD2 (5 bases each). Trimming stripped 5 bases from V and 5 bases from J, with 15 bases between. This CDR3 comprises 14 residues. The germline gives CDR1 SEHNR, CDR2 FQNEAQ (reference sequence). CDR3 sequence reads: CASSQGDWGETQYF. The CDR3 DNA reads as TGTGCCAGCAGCCAAGGCGATTGGGGGGAGACCCAGTACTTC.

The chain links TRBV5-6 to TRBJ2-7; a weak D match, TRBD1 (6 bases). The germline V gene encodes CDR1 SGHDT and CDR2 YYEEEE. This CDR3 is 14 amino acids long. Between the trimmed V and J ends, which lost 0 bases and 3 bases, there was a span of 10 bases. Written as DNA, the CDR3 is TGTGCCAGCAGCTTGGGAGGGGGTCTCTACGAGCAGTACTTC. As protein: CASSLGGGLYEQYF.

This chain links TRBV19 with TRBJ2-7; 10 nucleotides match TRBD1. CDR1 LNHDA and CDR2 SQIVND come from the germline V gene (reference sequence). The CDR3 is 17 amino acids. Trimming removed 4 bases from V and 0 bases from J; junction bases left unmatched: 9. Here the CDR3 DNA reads TGTGCCAGTAGTACCGGCCCGGGACAGGGGAGCTCCTACGAGCAGTACTTC. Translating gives CASSTGPGQGSSYEQYF.

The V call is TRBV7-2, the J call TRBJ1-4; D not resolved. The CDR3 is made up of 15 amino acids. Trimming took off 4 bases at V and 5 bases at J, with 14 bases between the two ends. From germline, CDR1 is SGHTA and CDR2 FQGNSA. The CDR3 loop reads CASSWQMGANEKLFF. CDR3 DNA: TGTGCCAGCAGCTGGCAGATGGGAGCGAATGAAAAACTGTTTTTT.

As DNA, the CDR3 is TGTGCCAGCAGTGCAACGACAGCTGAAGCTTTCTTT. Amino acid sequence: CASSATTAEAFF. The rearrangement joins TRBV25-1 to TRBJ1-1, with a possible D match to TRBD1 (5 bases). Trimming removed 4 bases from V and 6 bases from J, with 9 bases in between. Germline V gives CDR1 MGHDK, CDR2 SYGVNS. This CDR3 has 12 residues.

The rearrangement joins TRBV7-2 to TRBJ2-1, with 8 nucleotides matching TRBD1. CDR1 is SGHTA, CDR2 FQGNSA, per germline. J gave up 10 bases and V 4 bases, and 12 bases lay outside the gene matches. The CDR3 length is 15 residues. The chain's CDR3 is CASSSQGAGWGEQFF. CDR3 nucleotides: TGTGCCAGCAGCTCTCAGGGGGCGGGTTGGGGCGAGCAGTTCTTC.

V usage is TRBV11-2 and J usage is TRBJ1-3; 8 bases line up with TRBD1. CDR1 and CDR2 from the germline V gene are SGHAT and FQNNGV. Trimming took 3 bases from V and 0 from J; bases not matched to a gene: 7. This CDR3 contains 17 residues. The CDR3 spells CASSFPTTGGSGNTIYF. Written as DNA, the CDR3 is TGTGCCAGCAGCTTCCCCACCACAGGGGGCTCTGGAAACACCATATATTTT.

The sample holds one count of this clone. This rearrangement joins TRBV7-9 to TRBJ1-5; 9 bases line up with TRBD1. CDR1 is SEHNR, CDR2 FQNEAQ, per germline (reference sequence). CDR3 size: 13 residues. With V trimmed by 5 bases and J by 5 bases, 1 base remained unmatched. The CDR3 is CASSRQGDQPQHF. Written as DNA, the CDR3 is TGTGCCAGCAGCAGACAGGGGGATCAGCCCCAGCATTTT. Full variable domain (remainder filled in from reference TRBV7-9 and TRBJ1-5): DTGVSQNPRHKITKRGQNVTFRCDPISEHNRLYWYRQTLGQGPEFLTYFQNEAQLEKSRLLSDRFSAERPKGSFSTLEIQRTEQGDSAMYLCASSRQGDQPQHFGDGTRLSIL.

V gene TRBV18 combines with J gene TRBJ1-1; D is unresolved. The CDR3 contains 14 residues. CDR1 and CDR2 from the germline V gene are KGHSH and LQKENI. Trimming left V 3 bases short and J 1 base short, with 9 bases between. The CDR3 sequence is CASSPPGRNTEAFF. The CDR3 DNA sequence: TGTGCCAGCTCACCGCCGGGGAGGAACACTGAAGCTTTCTTT.

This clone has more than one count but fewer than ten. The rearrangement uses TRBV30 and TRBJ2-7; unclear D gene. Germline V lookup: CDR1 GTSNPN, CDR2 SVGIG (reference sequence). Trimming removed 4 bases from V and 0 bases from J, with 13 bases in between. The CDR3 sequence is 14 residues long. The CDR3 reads CAWIASSGSYEQYF. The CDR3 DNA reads TGTGCCTGGATTGCCTCCTCGGGCTCCTACGAGCAGTACTTC.

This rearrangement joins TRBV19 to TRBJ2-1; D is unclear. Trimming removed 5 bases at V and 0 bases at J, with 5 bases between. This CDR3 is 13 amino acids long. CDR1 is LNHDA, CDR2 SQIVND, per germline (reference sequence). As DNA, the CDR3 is TGTGCCAGTAGTGAGAGCTCCTACAATGAGCAGTTCTTC. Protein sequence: CASSESSYNEQFF.

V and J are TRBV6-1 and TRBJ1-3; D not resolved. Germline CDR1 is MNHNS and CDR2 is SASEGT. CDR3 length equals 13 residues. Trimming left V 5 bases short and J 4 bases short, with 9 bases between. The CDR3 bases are TGTGCCAGCAGTTTAGAAGCCGGAAACACCATATATTTT. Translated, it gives CASSLEAGNTIYF.

The CDR3 DNA follows: TGTGCCAGCAGTCGACTAGCGGGGACTGCCAGGGAAAACATTCAGTACTTC. It specifies CASSRLAGTARENIQYF. The chain links TRBV7-2 to TRBJ2-4; 11 nucleotides agree with TRBD2. Losses at the gene ends were 6 bases for V and 5 bases for J; bases not matched to a gene: 12. The CDR3 is 17 amino acids. Germline lookup yields CDR1 SGHTA and CDR2 FQGNSA.

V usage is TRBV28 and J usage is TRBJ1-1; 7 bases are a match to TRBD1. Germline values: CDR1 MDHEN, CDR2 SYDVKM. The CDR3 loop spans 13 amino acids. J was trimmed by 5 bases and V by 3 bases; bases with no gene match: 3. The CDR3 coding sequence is TGTGCCAGCAGTTTGGTCAGGGGGACTGAAGCTTTCTTT. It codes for CASSLVRGTEAFF. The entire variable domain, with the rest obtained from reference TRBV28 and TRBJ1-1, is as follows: DVKVTQSSRYLVKRTGEKVFLECVQDMDHENMFWYRQDPGLGLRLIYFSYDVKMKEKGDIPEGYSVSREKKERFSLILESASTNQTSMYLCASSLVRGTEAFFGQGTRLTVV.

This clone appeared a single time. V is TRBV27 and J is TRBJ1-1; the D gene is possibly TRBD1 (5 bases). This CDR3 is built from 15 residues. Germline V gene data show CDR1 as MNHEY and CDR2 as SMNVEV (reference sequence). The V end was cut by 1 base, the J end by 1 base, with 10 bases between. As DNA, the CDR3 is TGTGCCAGCAGTTTATACGGGGCGGGGAACACTGAAGCTTTCTTT. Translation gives CASSLYGAGNTEAFF.

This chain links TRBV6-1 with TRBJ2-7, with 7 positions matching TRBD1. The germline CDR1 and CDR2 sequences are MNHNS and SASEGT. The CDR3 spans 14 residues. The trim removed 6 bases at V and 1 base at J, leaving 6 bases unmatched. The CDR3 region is CASRRDRDSYEQYF. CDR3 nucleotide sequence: TGTGCCAGCAGGCGAGACAGGGATTCCTACGAGCAGTACTTC.